This record concerns one TCR beta chain sequence. Antigen: not known. This specimen comes from a study of T cell responses to AZD1222 COVID-19 vaccine. This CDR3 is built from 15 residues. Germline V lookup: CDR1 KGHSH, CDR2 LQKENI. Trimming stripped 3 bases from V and 4 bases from J, with 13 bases between. General study results and limits: Sampling captured repertoires only after the peak T cell response. Just a handful of AZD1222 recipients tested seropositive at baseline. In the spike-specific TCR repertoire, nearly half reportedly target unmutated variant regions. Mostly white British, mostly female donors; authors suggested clonal diversity may be underestimated.

The protocol was immunoSEQ multiplex PCR, while the TCRdb copy is restricted to in-frame clones and leaves out a portion. The table lists 100,000 to 150,000 clones, around 84% of them singletons, with approximately 20% in the top ten. The chain carries TRBV18 and TRBJ2-1; D is undetermined. This TCR derives from an adult in good health. The sample consisted of peripheral blood, taken on day 0 of AZD1222 vaccination. The CDR3 here is CASSPHRPPYNEQFF. CDR3 sequence (DNA): TGTGCCAGCTCACCTCATAGACCCCCATACAATGAGCAGTTCTTC.